The 7 T cell receptor beta chains below were found in one sample sequenced in a study of blood T cell repertoires in COVID-19. Repertoires were generated with immunoSEQ multiplex PCR, while TCRdb's copy carries only in-frame clones and drops some. This table holds about 130,000 clones, just under 85% found once. Sequencing was done on a sample of peripheral blood. Receptors originate from a human donor in a cohort sampled during active COVID-19.

This chain uses TRBV10-2 with TRBJ1-2; 8 nucleotides match TRBD1. With V trimmed by 2 bases and J by 4 bases, 3 bases remained unmatched. Germline V gives CDR1 WSHSY, CDR2 SAAADI. The CDR3 spans 14 residues. CDR3 loop: CASSEGQGFYGYTF. The DNA of the CDR3 is TGCGCCAGCAGTGAGGGACAGGGTTTCTATGGCTACACCTTC.

The chain combines TRBV6-6 with TRBJ1-5; 11 nucleotides align to TRBD1. Germline CDR1 MNHNY, CDR2 SVGAGI (reference sequence). The CDR3 spans 16 residues. The ends lost 5 bases at V and 6 bases at J; junction bases unmatched: 9. The CDR3 coding sequence is TGTGCCAGCAGTCCCCGGGCGGGACAGGGGGGTCAGCCCCAGCATTTT. Translating it yields CASSPRAGQGGQPQHF.

V usage is TRBV11-1 and J usage is TRBJ1-1; possible D gene TRBD1, 5 bases. The length of the CDR3 is 16 residues. Trimming took off 5 bases at V and 0 bases at J, with 16 bases between the two ends. CDR1 is SGHAT and CDR2 is FQDESV in the germline V gene (reference sequence). The CDR3 reads CASSVPGGGMNTEAFF. In DNA form, the CDR3 reads TGTGCCAGCAGCGTTCCGGGCGGGGGAATGAACACTGAAGCTTTCTTT.

The rearrangement joins TRBV6-5 to TRBJ1-6, with 7 bases aligning to TRBD1. Germline lookup yields CDR1 MNHEY and CDR2 SVGAGI. The J segment lost 10 bases and the V segment lost 7 bases, leaving 13 bases of the junction unmatched. This CDR3 is built from 15 residues. The CDR3 region has the DNA TGTGCCAGCACCCAAACCAGACAGGGCGTCTCACCCCTCCACTTT. It translates to CASTQTRQGVSPLHF.

The chain carries TRBV3-1 (or the pseudogene TRBV3-2) and TRBJ2-2, with 9 bases identical to TRBD1. The CDR3 length is 15 residues. From germline, CDR1 is LGHDT and CDR2 YNNKEL (reference sequence). V was clipped by 4 bases and J by 6 bases; unmatched bases: 6. This chain's CDR3 is CASSRPGQGSGELFF. Written as DNA, the CDR3 is TGTGCCAGCAGCCGTCCGGGACAGGGATCCGGGGAGCTGTTTTTT.

The CDR3 loop reads CASTRPRSNQPQHF. In DNA, the CDR3 is TGTGCCAGCACCAGACCCAGGAGCAATCAGCCCCAGCATTTT. This chain links TRBV21-1 with TRBJ1-5; no DNA check was done on the table's D call, TRBD1. TRBV21-1 is described as a pseudogene. The CDR3 is 14 amino acids.

The chain is built from TRBV2 and TRBJ1-2; D is possibly TRBD1 (5 bases). V gave up 6 bases and J gave up 2 bases, with 13 bases separating them. Germline loops: CDR1 SNHLY, CDR2 FYNNEI. The CDR3 is 14 amino acids. CDR3 nucleotides: TGTGCCAGCAGGTACATGGACATCAACTATGGCTACACCTTC. Translating it yields CASRYMDINYGYTF.